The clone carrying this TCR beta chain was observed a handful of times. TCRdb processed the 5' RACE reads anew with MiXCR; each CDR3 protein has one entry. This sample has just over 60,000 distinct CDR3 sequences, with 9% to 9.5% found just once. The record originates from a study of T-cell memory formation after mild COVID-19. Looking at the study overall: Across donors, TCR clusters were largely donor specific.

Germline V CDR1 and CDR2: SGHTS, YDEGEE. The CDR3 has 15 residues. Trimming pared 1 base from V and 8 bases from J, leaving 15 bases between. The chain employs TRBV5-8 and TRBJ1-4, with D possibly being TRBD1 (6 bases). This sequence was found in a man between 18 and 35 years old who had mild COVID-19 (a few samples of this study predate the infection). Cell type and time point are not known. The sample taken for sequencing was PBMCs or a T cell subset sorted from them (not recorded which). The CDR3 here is CASSLSYGGQEKLFF. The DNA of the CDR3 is TGTGCCAGCAGCTTGTCGTACGGGGGGCAGGAAAAACTGTTTTTT.